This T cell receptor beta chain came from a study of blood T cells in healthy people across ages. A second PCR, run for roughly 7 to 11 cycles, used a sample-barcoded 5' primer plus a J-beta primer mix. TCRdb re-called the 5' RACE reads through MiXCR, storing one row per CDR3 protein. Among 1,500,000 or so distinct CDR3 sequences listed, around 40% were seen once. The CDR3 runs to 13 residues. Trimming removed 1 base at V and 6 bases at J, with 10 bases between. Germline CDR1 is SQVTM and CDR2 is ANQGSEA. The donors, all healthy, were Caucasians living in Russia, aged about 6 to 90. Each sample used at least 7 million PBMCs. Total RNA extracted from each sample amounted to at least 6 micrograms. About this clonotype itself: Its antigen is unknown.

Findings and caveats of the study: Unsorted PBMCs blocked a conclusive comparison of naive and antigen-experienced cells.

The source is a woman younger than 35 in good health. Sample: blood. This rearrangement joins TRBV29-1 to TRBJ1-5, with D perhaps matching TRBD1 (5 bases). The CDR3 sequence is CSVEGGEGQPQHF. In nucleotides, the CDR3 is TGCAGCGTTGAAGGGGGGGAAGGTCAGCCCCAGCATTTT.